A selection of T cell receptor beta chains follows, all from one sample in a study of T-cell reconstitution after alpha-beta-depleted transplantation in children. TCRdb re-derived calls from the PCR reads in MiXCR, one entry per CDR3 protein. This sample has 6,200 or so distinct CDR3 sequences, with over 12% found just once. The material was PBMCs, obtained before TCRalphabeta/CD19-depleted stem cell transplant. The source of these receptors is a boy aged 5-17 years with acute lymphoblastic leukemia, due to receive a stem cell transplant. The CDR3 runs from the conserved cysteine through the conserved F or W. The D gene is left open where the match is weak. Clone size, where shown, is once, few, many, or a class for clones that have expanded.

D: -; J: TRBJ1-4; size: medium-sized; V: TRBV12-3/TRBV12-4; CDR3: CASSLQYNEKLFF; DNA: TGTGCCAGCAGTTTGCAGTATAATGAAAAACTGTTTTTT
D: -; J: TRBJ2-5; size: -; V: TRBV7-2; CDR3: CASSKAFGETQYF; DNA: TGTGCCAGCAGCAAGGCTTTTGGAGAGACCCAGTACTTC
D: -; J: TRBJ2-5; size: medium-sized; V: TRBV7-2; CDR3: CASSLYVYQETQYF; DNA: TGTGCCAGCAGCTTATACGTGTACCAAGAGACCCAGTACTTC
D: -; J: TRBJ2-1; size: large; V: TRBV12-3/TRBV12-4; CDR3: CASSPPLWYEQFF; DNA: TGTGCCAGCAGTCCCCCCCTTTGGTATGAGCAGTTCTTC
D: TRBD1; J: TRBJ1-1; size: medium-sized; V: TRBV18; CDR3: CASSLSQGALNTEAFF; DNA: TGTGCCAGCTCACTGAGCCAGGGGGCTCTGAACACTGAAGCTTTCTTT
D: TRBD1; J: TRBJ1-5; size: -; V: TRBV20-1; CDR3: CSAPLDRSNQPQHF; DNA: TGCAGTGCTCCCCTGGACAGGAGTAATCAGCCCCAGCATTTT
D: TRBD1; J: TRBJ1-1; size: medium-sized; V: TRBV6-2/TRBV6-3; CDR3: CASSWTGWRTEAFF; DNA: TGTGCCAGCAGTTGGACAGGGTGGCGCACTGAAGCTTTCTTT
D: -; J: TRBJ1-1; size: medium-sized; V: TRBV7-2; CDR3: CASSSYPTAYMNTEAFF; DNA: TGTGCCAGCAGCTCATACCCGACAGCTTATATGAACACTGAAGCTTTCTTT
D: TRBD1; J: TRBJ1-5; size: medium-sized; V: TRBV12-3/TRBV12-4; CDR3: CASSPGQGRNSNQPQHF; DNA: TGTGCCAGCAGTCCGGGACAGGGACGCAATAGCAATCAGCCCCAGCATTTT
D: TRBD1; J: TRBJ1-1; size: medium-sized; V: TRBV5-1; CDR3: CASSSRGTGQNTEAFF; DNA: TGCGCCAGCAGCTCGCGGGGGACAGGACAGAACACTGAAGCTTTCTTT
D: -; J: TRBJ1-1; size: medium-sized; V: TRBV18; CDR3: CASSPHHREDTEAFF; DNA: TGTGCCAGCTCACCCCACCATCGAGAAGACACTGAAGCTTTCTTT
D: -; J: TRBJ1-1; size: medium-sized; V: TRBV28; CDR3: CASCYQQPLPEAFF; DNA: TGTGCCAGCTGTTACCAACAGCCCCTACCTGAAGCTTTCTTT
D: TRBD2; J: TRBJ2-1; size: medium-sized; V: TRBV6-5; CDR3: CASSSNPRTSGGDEQFF; DNA: TGTGCCAGCAGCTCCAACCCCAGGACTAGCGGGGGGGATGAGCAGTTCTTC
D: -; J: TRBJ2-1; size: medium-sized; V: TRBV6-5; CDR3: CASSYSAGRSEQFF; DNA: TGTGCCAGCAGTTATAGCGCAGGGCGATCTGAGCAGTTCTTC
D: -; J: TRBJ1-2; size: many; V: TRBV4-2; CDR3: CASSQATVEQTSGYTF; DNA: TGTGCCAGCAGCCAGGCGACAGTGGAACAGACGAGTGGCTACACCTTC
D: -; J: TRBJ1-6; size: many; V: TRBV2; CDR3: CASTRDGYNSPLHF; DNA: TGTGCCAGCACTAGGGACGGCTATAATTCACCCCTCCACTTT
D: TRBD1; J: TRBJ1-2; size: medium-sized; V: TRBV29-1; CDR3: CSVLQGPPYGYTF; DNA: TGCAGCGTGCTACAGGGGCCCCCTTATGGCTACACCTTC
D: -; J: TRBJ1-5; size: medium-sized; V: TRBV20-1; CDR3: CSARGLTQGRSNQPQHF; DNA: TGCAGTGCTAGGGGACTTACACAGGGAAGGAGCAATCAGCCCCAGCATTTT
D: -; J: TRBJ1-2; size: many; V: TRBV5-1; CDR3: CASSGGRQGITNGYTF; DNA: TGCGCCAGCAGCGGTGGGCGGCAGGGAATTACGAATGGCTACACCTTC
D: -; J: TRBJ2-3; size: many; V: TRBV7-8; CDR3: CASSLAGPRRVDTQYF; DNA: TGTGCCAGCAGCTTAGCGGGACCCCGTAGGGTGGATACGCAGTATTTT
D: -; J: TRBJ1-1; size: many; V: TRBV24-1; CDR3: CATSDQDWGEAFF; DNA: TGTGCCACCAGTGACCAGGATTGGGGTGAAGCTTTCTTT
D: -; J: TRBJ1-1; size: medium-sized; V: TRBV10-3; CDR3: CAITEGVPNTEAFF; DNA: TGTGCCATCACCGAAGGTGTTCCCAACACTGAAGCTTTCTTT
D: TRBD2; J: TRBJ2-1; size: medium-sized; V: TRBV5-6; CDR3: CASSSGLAGAGQFF; DNA: TGTGCCAGCAGCTCGGGACTAGCGGGAGCGGGGCAGTTCTTC
D: TRBD2; J: TRBJ2-3; size: medium-sized; V: TRBV5-6; CDR3: CASSASGRDTQYF; DNA: TGTGCCAGCAGTGCTAGCGGGAGAGATACGCAGTATTTT
D: -; J: TRBJ1-5; size: many; V: TRBV5-1; CDR3: CASSLAGTPNQPQHF; DNA: TGCGCCAGCAGCTTGGCTGGGACACCTAATCAGCCCCAGCATTTT
D: -; J: TRBJ1-5; size: many; V: TRBV12-3/TRBV12-4; CDR3: CASSISGAGDQPQHF; DNA: TGTGCCAGCAGTATCTCCGGGGCAGGAGATCAGCCCCAGCATTTT
D: -; J: TRBJ2-7; size: medium-sized; V: TRBV20-1; CDR3: CSAWTTGSYEQYF; DNA: TGCAGTGCTTGGACTACAGGGTCCTACGAGCAGTACTTC
D: -; J: TRBJ1-5; size: medium-sized; V: TRBV4-2; CDR3: CASSQDPTVGHYQPQHF; DNA: TGTGCCAGCAGCCAAGATCCGACAGTGGGACATTACCAGCCCCAGCATTTT
D: -; J: TRBJ1-5; size: medium-sized; V: TRBV5-5; CDR3: CASSFRYPSQPQHF; DNA: TGTGCCAGCAGCTTCCGGTATCCCTCCCAGCCCCAGCATTTT
D: -; J: TRBJ1-2; size: medium-sized; V: TRBV11-2; CDR3: CASNTGAKSYGYTF; DNA: TGTGCCAGTAATACGGGGGCGAAGAGCTATGGCTACACCTTC
D: -; J: TRBJ2-1; size: medium-sized; V: TRBV7-3; CDR3: CASRQAGNEQFF; DNA: TGTGCCAGCCGACAGGCTGGGAATGAGCAGTTCTTC
D: -; J: TRBJ1-6; size: -; V: TRBV15; CDR3: CATSGDRTRGNNSPLHF; DNA: TGTGCCACCAGCGGAGATCGGACACGGGGGAATAATTCACCCCTCCACTTT
D: TRBD2; J: TRBJ2-1; size: medium-sized; V: TRBV6-2/TRBV6-3; CDR3: CASSYSPPSGIYNEQFF; DNA: TGTGCCAGCAGTTATTCCCCCCCTAGCGGAATATACAATGAGCAGTTCTTC
D: -; J: TRBJ2-7; size: -; V: TRBV12-3/TRBV12-4; CDR3: CTFCLTGRNEQYF; DNA: TGTACCTTCTGTTTAACAGGGCGGAACGAGCAGTACTTC
D: -; J: TRBJ2-5; size: medium-sized; V: TRBV15; CDR3: CATSRDLGETQYF; DNA: TGTGCCACCAGCAGAGACCTGGGGGAGACCCAGTACTTC
D: -; J: TRBJ2-7; size: medium-sized; V: TRBV6-5; CDR3: CASSYSGLTYEQYF; DNA: TGTGCCAGCAGTTACTCGGGGCTAACCTACGAGCAGTACTTC
D: -; J: TRBJ1-5; size: many; V: TRBV6-2/TRBV6-3; CDR3: CASSPPQGGYQPQHF; DNA: TGTGCCAGCAGTCCTCCTCAAGGGGGGTATCAGCCCCAGCATTTT
D: -; J: TRBJ1-1; size: many; V: TRBV7-2; CDR3: CASSSFGAEAFF; DNA: TGTGCCAGCAGCTCCTTTGGCGCTGAAGCTTTCTTT
D: -; J: TRBJ1-1; size: medium-sized; V: TRBV10-3; CDR3: CATSVNTEAFF; DNA: TGTGCCACGTCCGTGAACACTGAAGCTTTCTTT
D: -; J: TRBJ2-7; size: medium-sized; V: TRBV9; CDR3: CASSPGVSLEQYF; DNA: TGTGCCAGCAGCCCCGGGGTCTCCTTGGAGCAGTACTTC
D: -; J: TRBJ1-5; size: medium-sized; V: TRBV12-3/TRBV12-4; CDR3: CASSFGLTRGWNSNQPQHF; DNA: TGTGCCAGCAGTTTTGGTCTAACCCGCGGATGGAATAGCAATCAGCCCCAGCATTTT
D: TRBD2; J: TRBJ2-3; size: medium-sized; V: TRBV20-1; CDR3: CSARTTLAGAPGMQYF; DNA: TGCAGTGCTAGAACAACCCTAGCGGGAGCGCCTGGGATGCAGTATTTT
D: -; J: TRBJ1-2; size: -; V: TRBV5-4; CDR3: CASTTSGDYGYTF; DNA: TGTGCCAGTACCACTTCCGGGGACTATGGCTACACCTTC
D: TRBD1; J: TRBJ2-7; size: medium-sized; V: TRBV7-3; CDR3: CASSPGQGYEQYF; DNA: TGTGCCAGCAGCCCCGGACAGGGGTACGAGCAGTACTTC
D: -; J: TRBJ1-6; size: medium-sized; V: TRBV12-3/TRBV12-4; CDR3: CASSPTLYRALHF; DNA: TGTGCCAGCAGTCCGACCCTATATAGGGCCCTCCACTTT
D: -; J: TRBJ2-3; size: medium-sized; V: TRBV5-1; CDR3: CASSLEVRSDTQYF; DNA: TGCGCCAGCAGCTTGGAAGTGCGTTCAGATACGCAGTATTTT
D: -; J: TRBJ1-1; size: medium-sized; V: TRBV6-5; CDR3: CASRNGPNTEAFF; DNA: TGTGCGTCCCGGAACGGCCCGAACACTGAAGCTTTCTTT
D: -; J: TRBJ1-5; size: medium-sized; V: TRBV6-2/TRBV6-3; CDR3: CASSYRRNQPQHF; DNA: TGTGCCAGCAGTTACAGGAGGAATCAGCCCCAGCATTTT
D: -; J: TRBJ1-2; size: many; V: TRBV7-2; CDR3: CASSSDHRVHGYTF; DNA: TGTGCCAGCAGCTCCGATCACAGGGTACACGGCTACACCTTC
D: TRBD2; J: TRBJ2-3; size: many; V: TRBV11-2; CDR3: CASSFYGTSEIPDTQYF; DNA: TGTGCCAGCAGCTTCTACGGGACTAGCGAGATCCCTGATACGCAGTATTTT
D: -; J: TRBJ2-5; size: medium-sized; V: TRBV9; CDR3: CASSKSQGLRETQYF; DNA: TGTGCCAGCAGCAAATCACAGGGCCTGAGGGAGACCCAGTACTTC
D: -; J: TRBJ1-5; size: hyperexpanded; V: TRBV27; CDR3: CASSLGLSNQPQHF; DNA: TGTGCCAGCAGTCTCGGACTGAGCAATCAGCCCCAGCATTTT
D: -; J: TRBJ1-5; size: many; V: TRBV20-1; CDR3: CSARRDSNQPQHF; DNA: TGCAGTGCTAGACGGGACAGCAATCAGCCCCAGCATTTT